This T cell receptor beta chain stems from a study of CD8 T cells in ankylosing spondylitis. Quantitative 5'-RACE was performed with molecular barcodes, and it yielded the TCR beta libraries. TCRdb re-called the 5' RACE reads through MiXCR, storing one row per CDR3 protein. The sample includes under 170,000 distinct CDR3 sequences, 40% to 50% of them seen just once. Points from the study as a whole: Disease-linked clones were CD8+ and relatively rare in peripheral blood.

Of note for this clonotype: Its target is unknown.

Sequencing used synovial fluid, either unsorted or a sorted T cell fraction (not recorded which). The TCR originated in a male donor with ankylosing spondylitis.

As DNA, the CDR3 is TGTGCCAGCAGTTCGCGGACAGGCGCCAATCAGCCCCAGCATTTT. It encodes CASSSRTGANQPQHF. The chain is built from TRBV27 and TRBJ1-5, with 7 bases lining up with TRBD1. After removal of 4 bases from V and 3 bases from J, the junction contained 6 bases not matched to a gene. This CDR3 is built from 15 residues. Germline values: CDR1 MNHEY, CDR2 SMNVEV (reference sequence).